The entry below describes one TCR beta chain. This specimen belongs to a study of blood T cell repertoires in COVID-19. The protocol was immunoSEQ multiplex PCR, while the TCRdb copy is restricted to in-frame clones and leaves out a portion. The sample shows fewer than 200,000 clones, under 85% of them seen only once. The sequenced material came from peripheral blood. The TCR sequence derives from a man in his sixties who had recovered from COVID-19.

The CDR3 DNA follows: TGTGCCAGCAGCTTTAACAGGTTAAACACCGGGGAGCTGTTTTTT. The encoded protein is CASSFNRLNTGELFF. The chain combines TRBV7-6 with TRBJ2-2; D is perhaps TRBD1 (5 bases). Trimming stripped 3 bases from V and 2 bases from J, with 10 bases between. CDR1 SGHVS and CDR2 FNYEAQ come from the germline V gene. The CDR3 has 15 amino acids.